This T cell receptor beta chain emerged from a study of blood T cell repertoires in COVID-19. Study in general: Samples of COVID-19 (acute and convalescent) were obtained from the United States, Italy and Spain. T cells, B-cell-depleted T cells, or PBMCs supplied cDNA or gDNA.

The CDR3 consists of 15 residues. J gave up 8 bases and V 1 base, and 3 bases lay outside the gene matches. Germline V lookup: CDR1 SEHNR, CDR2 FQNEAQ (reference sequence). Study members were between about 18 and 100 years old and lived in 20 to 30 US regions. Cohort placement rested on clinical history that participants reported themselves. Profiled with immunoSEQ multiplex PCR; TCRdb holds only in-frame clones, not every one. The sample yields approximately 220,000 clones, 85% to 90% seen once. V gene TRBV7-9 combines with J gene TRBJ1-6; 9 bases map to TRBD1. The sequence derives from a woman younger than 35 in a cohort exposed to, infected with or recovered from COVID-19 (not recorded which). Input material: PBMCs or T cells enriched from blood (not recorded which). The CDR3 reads CASSLGQGVDSPLHF. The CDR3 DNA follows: TGTGCCAGCAGCTTAGGACAGGGGGTGGATTCACCCCTCCACTTT.